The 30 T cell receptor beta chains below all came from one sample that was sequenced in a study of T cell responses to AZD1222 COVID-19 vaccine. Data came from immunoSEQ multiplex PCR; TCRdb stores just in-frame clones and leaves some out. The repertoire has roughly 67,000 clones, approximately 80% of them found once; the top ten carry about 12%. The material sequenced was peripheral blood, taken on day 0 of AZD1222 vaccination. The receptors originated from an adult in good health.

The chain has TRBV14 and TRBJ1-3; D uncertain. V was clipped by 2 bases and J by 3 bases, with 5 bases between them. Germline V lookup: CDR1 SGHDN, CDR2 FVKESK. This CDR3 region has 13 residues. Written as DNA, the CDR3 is TGTGCCAGCAGCCAAAATGTTGGAAACACCATATATTTT. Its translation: CASSQNVGNTIYF.

In DNA form, the CDR3 reads TGTGCCAGCAGCTTTAGTTTTGTGGAGACCCAGTACTTC. This codes for CASSFSFVETQYF. The chain uses TRBV7-2 and TRBJ2-5, with D hard to call. Trimming pared 3 bases from V and 5 bases from J, leaving 10 bases between. The germline V gene encodes CDR1 SGHTA and CDR2 FQGNSA. CDR3 size: 13 residues.

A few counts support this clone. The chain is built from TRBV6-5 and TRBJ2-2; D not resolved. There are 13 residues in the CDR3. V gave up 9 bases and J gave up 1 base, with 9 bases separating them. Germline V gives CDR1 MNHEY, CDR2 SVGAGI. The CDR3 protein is CASRKENTGELFF. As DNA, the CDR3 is TGTGCCAGTAGAAAAGAGAACACCGGGGAGCTGTTTTTT.

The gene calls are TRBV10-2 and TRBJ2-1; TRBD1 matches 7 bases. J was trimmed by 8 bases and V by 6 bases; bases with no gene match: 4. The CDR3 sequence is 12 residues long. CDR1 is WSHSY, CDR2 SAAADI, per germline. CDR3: CASRHDRDEQFF. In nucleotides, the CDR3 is TGCGCCAGCAGGCACGACAGGGATGAGCAGTTCTTC.

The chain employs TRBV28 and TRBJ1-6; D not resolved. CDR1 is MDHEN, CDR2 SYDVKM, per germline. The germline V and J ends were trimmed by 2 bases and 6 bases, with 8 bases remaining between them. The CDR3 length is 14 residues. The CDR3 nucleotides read TGTGCCAGCAGTTTACCGGGTCCTAATTCACCCCTCCACTTT. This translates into CASSLPGPNSPLHF.

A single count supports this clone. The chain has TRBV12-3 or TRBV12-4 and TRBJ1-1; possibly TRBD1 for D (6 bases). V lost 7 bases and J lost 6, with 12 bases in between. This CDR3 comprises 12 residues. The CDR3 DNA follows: TGTGCCAGCAAGACAGGAGTCGCTGAAGCTTTCTTT. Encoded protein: CASKTGVAEAFF.

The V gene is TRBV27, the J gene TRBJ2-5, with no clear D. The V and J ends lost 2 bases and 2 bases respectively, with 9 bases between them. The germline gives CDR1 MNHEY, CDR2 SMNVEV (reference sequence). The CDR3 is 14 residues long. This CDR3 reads CASSLKGSQETQYF. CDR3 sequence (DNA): TGTGCCAGCAGTTTAAAGGGCAGTCAAGAGACCCAGTACTTC.

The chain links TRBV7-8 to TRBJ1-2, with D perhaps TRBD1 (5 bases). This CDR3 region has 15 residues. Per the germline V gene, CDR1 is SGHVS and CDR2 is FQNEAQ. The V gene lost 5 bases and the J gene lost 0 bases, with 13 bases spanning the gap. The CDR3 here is CASSNYAGSNYGYTF. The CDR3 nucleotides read TGTGCCAGCAGCAATTACGCAGGGTCTAACTATGGCTACACCTTC.

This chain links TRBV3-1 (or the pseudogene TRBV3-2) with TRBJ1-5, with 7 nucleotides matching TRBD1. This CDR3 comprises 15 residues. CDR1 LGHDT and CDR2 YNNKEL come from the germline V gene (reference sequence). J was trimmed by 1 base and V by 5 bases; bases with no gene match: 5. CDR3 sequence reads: CASSGDSLSNQPQHF. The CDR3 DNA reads TGTGCCAGCAGCGGGGACAGCCTCAGCAATCAGCCCCAGCATTTT.

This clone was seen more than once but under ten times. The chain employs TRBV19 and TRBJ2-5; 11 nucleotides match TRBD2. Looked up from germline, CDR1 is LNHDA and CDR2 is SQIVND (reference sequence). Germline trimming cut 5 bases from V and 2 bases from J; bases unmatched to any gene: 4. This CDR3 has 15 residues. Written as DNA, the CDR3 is TGTGCCAGTAGTCCATTAGCGGGGGGGCAAGAGACCCAGTACTTC. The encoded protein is CASSPLAGGQETQYF.

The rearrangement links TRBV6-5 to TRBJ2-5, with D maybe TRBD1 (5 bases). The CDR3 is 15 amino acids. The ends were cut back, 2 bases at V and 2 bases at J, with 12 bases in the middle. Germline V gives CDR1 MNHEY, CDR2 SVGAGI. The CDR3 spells CASSYGAVEQETQYF. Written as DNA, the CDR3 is TGTGCCAGCAGTTACGGGGCAGTTGAACAAGAGACCCAGTACTTC.

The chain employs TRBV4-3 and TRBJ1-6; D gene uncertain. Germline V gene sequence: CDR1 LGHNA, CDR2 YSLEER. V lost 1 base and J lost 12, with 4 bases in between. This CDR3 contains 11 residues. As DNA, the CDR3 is TGCGCCAGCAGCCAAGGTGGACCCCTCCACTTT. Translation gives CASSQGGPLHF.

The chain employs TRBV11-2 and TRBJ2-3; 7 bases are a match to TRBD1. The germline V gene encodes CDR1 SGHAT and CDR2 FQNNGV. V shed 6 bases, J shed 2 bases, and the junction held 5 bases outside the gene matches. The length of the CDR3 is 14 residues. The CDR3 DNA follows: TGTGCCAGCAGTCGGACAGGAGTCACAGATACGCAGTATTTT. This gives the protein CASSRTGVTDTQYF.

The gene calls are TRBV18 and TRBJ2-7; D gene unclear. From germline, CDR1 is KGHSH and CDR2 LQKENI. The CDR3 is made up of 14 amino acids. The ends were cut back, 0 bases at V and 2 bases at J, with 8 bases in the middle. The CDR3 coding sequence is TGTGCCAGCTCACCACCGTACCAACCCTACGAGCAGTACTTC. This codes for CASSPPYQPYEQYF. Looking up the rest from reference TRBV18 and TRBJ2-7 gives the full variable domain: NAGVMQNPRHLVRRRGQEARLRCSPMKGHSHVYWYRQLPEEGLKFMVYLQKENIIDESGMPKERFSAEFPKEGPSILRIQQVVRGDSAAYFCASSPPYQPYEQYFGPGTRLTVT.

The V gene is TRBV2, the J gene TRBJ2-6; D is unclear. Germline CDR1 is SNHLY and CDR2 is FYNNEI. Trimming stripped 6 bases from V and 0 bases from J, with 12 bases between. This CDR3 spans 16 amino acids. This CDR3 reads CASSPRIFSGANVLTF. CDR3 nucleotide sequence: TGTGCCAGCAGCCCCCGGATTTTCTCTGGGGCCAACGTCCTGACTTTC.

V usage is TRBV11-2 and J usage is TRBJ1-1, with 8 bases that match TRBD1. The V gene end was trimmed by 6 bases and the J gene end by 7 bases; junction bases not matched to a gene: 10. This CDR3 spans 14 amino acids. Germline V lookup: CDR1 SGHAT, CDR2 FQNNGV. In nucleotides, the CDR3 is TGTGCCAGCAGGCGGACAGGGAAAGGACTTGAAGCTTTCTTT. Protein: CASRRTGKGLEAFF. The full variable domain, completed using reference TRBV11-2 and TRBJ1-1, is EAGVAQSPRYKIIEKRQSVAFWCNPISGHATLYWYQQILGQGPKLLIQFQNNGVVDDSQLPKDRFSAERLKGVDSTLKIQPAKLEDSAVYLCASRRTGKGLEAFFGQGTRLTVV.

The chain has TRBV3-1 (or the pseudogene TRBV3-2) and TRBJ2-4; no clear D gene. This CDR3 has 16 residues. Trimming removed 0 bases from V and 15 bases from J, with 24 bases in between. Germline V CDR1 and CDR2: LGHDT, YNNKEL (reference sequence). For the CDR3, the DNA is TGTGCCAGCAGCCAAGATCCGGCCAGTGGGAACTGGGGAATGTACTTC. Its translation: CASSQDPASGNWGMYF.

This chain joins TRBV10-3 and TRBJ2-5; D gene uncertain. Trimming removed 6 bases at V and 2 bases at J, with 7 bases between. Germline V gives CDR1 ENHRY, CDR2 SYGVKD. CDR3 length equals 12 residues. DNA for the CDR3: TGTGCCATCAGCCGGACGCAAGAGACCCAGTACTTC. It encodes CAISRTQETQYF.

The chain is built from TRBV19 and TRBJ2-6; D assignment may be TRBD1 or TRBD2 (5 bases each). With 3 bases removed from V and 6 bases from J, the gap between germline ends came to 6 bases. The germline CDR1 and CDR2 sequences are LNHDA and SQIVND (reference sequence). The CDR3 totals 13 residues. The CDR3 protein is CASSIGTANVLTF. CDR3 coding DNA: TGTGCCAGTAGTATCGGGACGGCCAACGTCCTGACTTTC.

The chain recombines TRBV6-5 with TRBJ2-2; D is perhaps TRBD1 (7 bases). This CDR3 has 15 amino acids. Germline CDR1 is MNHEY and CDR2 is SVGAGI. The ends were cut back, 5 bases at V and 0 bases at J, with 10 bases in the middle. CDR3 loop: CASSRGTANTGELFF. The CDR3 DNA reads TGTGCCAGCAGTCGCGGGACAGCGAACACCGGGGAGCTGTTTTTT.

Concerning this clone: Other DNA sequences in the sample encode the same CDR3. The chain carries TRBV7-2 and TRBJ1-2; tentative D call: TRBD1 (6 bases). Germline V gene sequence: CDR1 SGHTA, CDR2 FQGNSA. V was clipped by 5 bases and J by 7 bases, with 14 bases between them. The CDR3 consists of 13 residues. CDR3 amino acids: CASSKQGGGGYTF. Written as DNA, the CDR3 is TGTGCCAGCAGCAAGCAGGGAGGGGGTGGCTACACCTTC. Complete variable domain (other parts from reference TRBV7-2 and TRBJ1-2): GAGVSQSPSNKVTEKGKDVELRCDPISGHTALYWYRQSLGQGLEFLIYFQGNSAPDKSGLPSDRFSAERTGGSVSTLTIQRTQQEDSAVYLCASSKQGGGGYTFGSGTRLTVV.

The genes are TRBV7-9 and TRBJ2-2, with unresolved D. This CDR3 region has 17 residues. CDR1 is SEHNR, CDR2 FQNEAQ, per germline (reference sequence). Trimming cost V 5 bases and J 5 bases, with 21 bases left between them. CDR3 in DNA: TGTGCCAGCAGCGTCCCTAGTGGCATCGAACGGACCGGGGAGCTGTTTTTT. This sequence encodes CASSVPSGIERTGELFF.

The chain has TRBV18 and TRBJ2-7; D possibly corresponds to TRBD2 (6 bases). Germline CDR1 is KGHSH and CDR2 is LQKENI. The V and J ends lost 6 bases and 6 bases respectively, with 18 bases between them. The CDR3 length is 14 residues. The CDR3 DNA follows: TGTGCCAGCTCGGCGGGACTTTCCACTTCCGAGCAGTACTTC. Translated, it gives CASSAGLSTSEQYF.

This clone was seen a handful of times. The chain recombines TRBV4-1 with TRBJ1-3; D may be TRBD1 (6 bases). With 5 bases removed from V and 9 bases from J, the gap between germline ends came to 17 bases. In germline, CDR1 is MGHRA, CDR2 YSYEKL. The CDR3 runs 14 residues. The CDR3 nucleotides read TGCGCCAGCAGCAACGACCGGGACACTGCCACCATATATTTT. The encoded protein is CASSNDRDTATIYF.

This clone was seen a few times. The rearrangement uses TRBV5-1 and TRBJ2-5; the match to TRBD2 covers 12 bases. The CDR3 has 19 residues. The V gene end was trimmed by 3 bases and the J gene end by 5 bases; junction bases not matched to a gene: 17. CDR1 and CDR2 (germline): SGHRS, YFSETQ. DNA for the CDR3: TGCGCCAGCAGCTCACCCTCCAGGGGGGGACTAGCGGGCCGGGAGACCCAGTACTTC. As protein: CASSSPSRGGLAGRETQYF.

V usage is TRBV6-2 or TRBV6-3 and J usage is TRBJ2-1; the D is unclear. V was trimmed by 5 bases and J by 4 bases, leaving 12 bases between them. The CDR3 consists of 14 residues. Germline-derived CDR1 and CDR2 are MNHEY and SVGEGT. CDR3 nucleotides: TGTGCCAGCAGTAGACATACTTTGTACAATGAGCAGTTCTTC. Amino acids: CASSRHTLYNEQFF.

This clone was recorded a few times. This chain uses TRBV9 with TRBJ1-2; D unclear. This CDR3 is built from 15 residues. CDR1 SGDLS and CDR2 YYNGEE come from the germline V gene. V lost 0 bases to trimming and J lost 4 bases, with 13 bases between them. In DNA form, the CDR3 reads TGTGCCAGCAGCGTAGTGTCGGGTCGTGGCTATGGCTACACCTTC. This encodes CASSVVSGRGYGYTF.

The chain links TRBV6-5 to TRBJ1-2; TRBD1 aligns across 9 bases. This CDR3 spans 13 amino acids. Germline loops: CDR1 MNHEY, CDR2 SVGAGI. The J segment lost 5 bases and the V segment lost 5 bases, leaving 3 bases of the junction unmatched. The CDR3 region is CASSPDRGYGYTF. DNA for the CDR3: TGTGCCAGCAGTCCCGACAGGGGGTATGGCTACACCTTC.

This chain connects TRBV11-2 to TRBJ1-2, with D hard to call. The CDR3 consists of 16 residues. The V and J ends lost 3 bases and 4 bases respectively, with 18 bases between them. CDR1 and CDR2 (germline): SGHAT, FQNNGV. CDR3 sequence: CASSLEPQAWSYGYTF. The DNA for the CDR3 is TGTGCCAGCAGCTTGGAACCCCAGGCGTGGAGCTATGGCTACACCTTC.

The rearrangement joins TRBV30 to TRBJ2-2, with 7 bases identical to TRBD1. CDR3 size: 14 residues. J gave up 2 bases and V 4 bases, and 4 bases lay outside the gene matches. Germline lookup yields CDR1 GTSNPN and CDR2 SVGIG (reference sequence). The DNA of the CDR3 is TGTGCCTGGAACCGGGACAGCAACACCGGGGAGCTGTTTTTT. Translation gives CAWNRDSNTGELFF.